This T cell receptor (beta chain) is from a study of T cells in narcolepsy. Study summary: Healthy controls were enrolled alongside patients with narcolepsy type 1 or type 2.

Germline V gene sequence: CDR1 SGHDT, CDR2 YYEEEE. The CDR3 has 14 residues. The V and J ends lost 0 bases and 5 bases respectively, with 9 bases between them. The repertoire was sequenced with immunoSEQ multiplex PCR; TCRdb's copy has only in-frame clones and lacks some. Here the sample spans tens of thousands of clones, about 91% being singletons. This TCR was sampled from a human donor with narcolepsy. Sequencing was done on a sample of CD45RA- memory CD4+ T cells from PBMCs. V and J are TRBV5-6 and TRBJ1-5; no clear D. CDR3 nucleotide sequence: TGTGCCAGCAGCTTGGGTACAGCCGATCAGCCCCAGCATTTT. Translated, it gives CASSLGTADQPQHF.